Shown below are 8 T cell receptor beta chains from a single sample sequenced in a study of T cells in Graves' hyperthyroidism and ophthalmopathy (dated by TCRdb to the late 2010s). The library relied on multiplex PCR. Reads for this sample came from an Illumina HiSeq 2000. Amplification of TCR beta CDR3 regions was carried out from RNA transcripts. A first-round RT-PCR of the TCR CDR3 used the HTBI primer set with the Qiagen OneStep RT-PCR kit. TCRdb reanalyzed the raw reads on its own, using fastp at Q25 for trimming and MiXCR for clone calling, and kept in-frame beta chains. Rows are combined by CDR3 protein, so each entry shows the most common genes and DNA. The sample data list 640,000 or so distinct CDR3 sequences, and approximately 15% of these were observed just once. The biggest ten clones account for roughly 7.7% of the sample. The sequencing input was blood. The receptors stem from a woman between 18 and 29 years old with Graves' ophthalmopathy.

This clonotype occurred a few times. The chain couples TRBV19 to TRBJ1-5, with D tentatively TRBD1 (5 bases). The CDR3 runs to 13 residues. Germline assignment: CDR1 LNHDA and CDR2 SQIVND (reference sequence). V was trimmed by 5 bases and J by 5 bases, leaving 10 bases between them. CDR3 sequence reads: CASSGQGYQPQHF. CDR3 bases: TGTGCCAGTAGTGGGCAGGGATATCAGCCCCAGCATTTT.

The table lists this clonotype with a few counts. The DNA of the CDR3 is TGTGCCAGCAGTTATTATCCGGACAGGGGGTCCGGAAACACCATATATTTT. Amino acids: CASSYYPDRGSGNTIYF. This sequence joins TRBV6-9 and TRBJ1-3, with 10 positions matching TRBD1. Germline V gives CDR1 MNHGY, CDR2 SVAAGI. This CDR3 spans 17 amino acids. Trimming at V came to 1 base and at J to 4 bases, leaving 7 bases not matched to a gene.

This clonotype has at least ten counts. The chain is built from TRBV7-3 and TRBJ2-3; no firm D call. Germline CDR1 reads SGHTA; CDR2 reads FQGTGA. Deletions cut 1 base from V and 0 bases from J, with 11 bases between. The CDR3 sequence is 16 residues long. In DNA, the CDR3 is TGTGCCAGCAGCTTAATTCCTACCGCCAGCACAGATACGCAGTATTTT. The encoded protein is CASSLIPTASTDTQYF.

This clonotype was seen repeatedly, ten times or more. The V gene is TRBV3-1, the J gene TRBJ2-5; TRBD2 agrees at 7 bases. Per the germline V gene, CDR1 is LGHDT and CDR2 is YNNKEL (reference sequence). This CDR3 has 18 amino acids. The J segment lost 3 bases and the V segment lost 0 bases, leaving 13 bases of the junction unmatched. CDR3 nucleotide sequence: TGTGCCAGCAGCCAAGAGTACTCGTGGGGGGGGAGGGAAGAGACCCAGTACTTC. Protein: CASSQEYSWGGREETQYF.

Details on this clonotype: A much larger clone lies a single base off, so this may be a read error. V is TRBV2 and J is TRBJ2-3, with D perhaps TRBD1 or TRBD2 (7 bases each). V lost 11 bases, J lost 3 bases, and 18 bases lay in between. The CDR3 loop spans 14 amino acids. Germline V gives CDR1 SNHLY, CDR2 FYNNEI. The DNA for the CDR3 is TGTGCCCTAAAGGGGACAGCGGGAACAGATACGCAGTATTTT. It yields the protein CALKGTAGTDTQYF.

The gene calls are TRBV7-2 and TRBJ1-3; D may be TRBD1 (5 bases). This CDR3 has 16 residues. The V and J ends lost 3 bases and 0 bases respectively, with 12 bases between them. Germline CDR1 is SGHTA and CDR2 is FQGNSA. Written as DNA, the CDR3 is TGTGCCAGCAGCTTGGGACCGTCTTACTCTGGAAACACCATATATTTT. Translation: CASSLGPSYSGNTIYF.

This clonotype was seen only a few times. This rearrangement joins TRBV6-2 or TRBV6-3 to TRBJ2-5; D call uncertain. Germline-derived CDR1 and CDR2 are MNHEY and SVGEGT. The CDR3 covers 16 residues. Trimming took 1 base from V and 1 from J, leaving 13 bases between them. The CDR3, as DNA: TGTGCCAGCAGTTACTTTTTAAGGGCAGGCCAAGAGACCCAGTACTTC. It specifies CASSYFLRAGQETQYF.

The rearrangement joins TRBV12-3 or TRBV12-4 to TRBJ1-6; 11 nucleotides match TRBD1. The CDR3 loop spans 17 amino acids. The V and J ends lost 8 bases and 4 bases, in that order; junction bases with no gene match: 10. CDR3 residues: CASRLGQGVLYNSPLHF. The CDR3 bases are TGTGCCAGCCGGTTGGGACAGGGGGTACTTTATAATTCACCCCTCCACTTT.